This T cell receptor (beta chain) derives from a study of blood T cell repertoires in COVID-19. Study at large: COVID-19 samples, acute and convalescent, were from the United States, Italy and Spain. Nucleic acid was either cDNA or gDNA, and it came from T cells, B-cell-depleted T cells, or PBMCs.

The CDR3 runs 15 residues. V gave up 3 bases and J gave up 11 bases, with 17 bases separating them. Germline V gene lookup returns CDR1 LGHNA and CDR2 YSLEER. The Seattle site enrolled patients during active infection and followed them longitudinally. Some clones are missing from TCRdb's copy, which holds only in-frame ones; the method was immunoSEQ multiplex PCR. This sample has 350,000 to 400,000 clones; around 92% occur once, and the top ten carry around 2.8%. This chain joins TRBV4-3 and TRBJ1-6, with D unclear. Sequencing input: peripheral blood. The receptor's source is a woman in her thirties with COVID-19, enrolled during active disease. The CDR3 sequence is CASSHTRASGAPLHF. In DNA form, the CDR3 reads TGCGCCAGCAGCCATACCCGGGCGTCCGGGGCACCCCTCCACTTT.